This T cell receptor (beta chain) was identified during a study of shared clonotypes between healthy human individuals. Naive CD8 cells, CD45RO-negative and positively selected for CCR7, excluded terminally differentiated effector memory CD45RA+ cells. HIV-negative, healthy adults without recent acute infections or vaccinations were the donors. Germline-derived CDR1 and CDR2 are GTSNPN and SVGIG (reference sequence). The germline V and J ends were trimmed by 6 bases and 5 bases, with 13 bases remaining between them. This CDR3 contains 12 residues. Assay used: immunoSEQ multiplex PCR; TCRdb lists only in-frame clones, some missing. Of around 580,000 clones in the sample, 98% were seen once.

This chain uses TRBV30 with TRBJ1-1; D unresolved. This receptor was identified in a man in his thirties or forties in good health. Sequencing used naive CD8+ T cells sorted from blood. The CDR3 DNA reads TGTGCCTGTTACGGGCTGAGGACTGAAGCTTTCTTT. Residues: CACYGLRTEAFF. Complete variable domain (other parts from reference TRBV30 and TRBJ1-1): SQTIHQWPATLVQPVGSPLSLECTVEGTSNPNLYWYRQAAGRGLQLLFYSVGIGQISSEVPQNLSASRPQDRQFILSSKKLLLSDSGFYLCACYGLRTEAFFGQGTRLTVV.